This record covers a single T cell receptor (beta chain). These data come from a study of identical twins. TCRdb reprocessed the 5' RACE reads with MiXCR, giving one entry per CDR3 protein. The profile covers 500,000 to 600,000 distinct CDR3 sequences, with approximately 22% appearing a single time and about 0.99% taken by the ten largest. These data also featured in a second study, about T cells expressing NK-cell markers. As that study records: HCMV seropositivity characterized seven of the eight sequenced donors, and seronegativity one. In a handful of donors, these clonotypes also led the CD3+CD56-NKG2C+ fraction. The HCMV specificity of the expanded NKG2C+ T cell clones stayed unresolved.

Sequenced sample: CD4+ T cells sorted from blood. The clonotype was recovered from a woman aged 18 to 35 in good health.

CDR3 coding DNA: TGTGCCAGCAGAATGAGCGGGGGGCCGAATGAGCAGTTCTTC. Residues: CASRMSGGPNEQFF. This sequence joins TRBV7-3 and TRBJ2-1; TRBD2 matches at 9 bases. CDR1 and CDR2 from the germline V gene are SGHTA and FQGTGA. The junction had 7 bases not matched to a gene; V was cut back by 6 bases and J by 7 bases. The CDR3 runs 14 residues.